Presented here are 27 T cell receptor beta chains from one specimen sequenced in a study of a mutant IDH1 vaccine in newly diagnosed glioma. These receptors have no identified antigens. Only in-frame clones appear in the TCRdb table, and some are missing; sequencing was by immunoSEQ multiplex PCR. The table has around 30,000 clones, 80% seen once. Time point in this sample: week 23, last vaccination. A 20-mer mutant IDH1 peptide at 300 ug was injected subcutaneously with topical imiquimod. The input for sequencing was PBMCs, taken from a glioma patient whose treatment included an IDH1 peptide vaccine. The receptors were gathered from a woman aged 18 to 35 with glioma.

The chain joins TRBV6-5 to TRBJ1-1; D may be TRBD1 (5 bases). V was clipped by 4 bases and J by 2 bases, with 8 bases between them. This CDR3 contains 13 residues. The germline V gene encodes CDR1 MNHEY and CDR2 SVGAGI. Here the CDR3 reads CASSSGTNTEAFF. Here the CDR3 DNA reads TGTGCCAGCAGTTCCGGGACCAACACTGAAGCTTTCTTT.

V is TRBV20-1 and J is TRBJ1-2; D may be TRBD1 (5 bases). The CDR3 consists of 11 residues. Trimming took off 6 bases at V and 6 bases at J, with 11 bases between the two ends. Germline CDR1 is DFQATT and CDR2 is SNEGSKA (reference sequence). As DNA, the CDR3 is TGCAGTGCGACAGTGTTTCATGGCTACACCTTC. Translating it yields CSATVFHGYTF.

J is TRBJ2-3 and V is TRBV27; D is tentatively TRBD1 or TRBD2 (5 bases each). Germline CDR1 MNHEY, CDR2 SMNVEV (reference sequence). Trimming took 4 bases from V and 4 from J, leaving 18 bases between them. The CDR3 has 16 residues. The CDR3 region is CASSWGQGPTPDTQYF. In DNA form, the CDR3 reads TGTGCCAGCAGTTGGGGTCAGGGACCAACCCCAGATACGCAGTATTTT.

This clone was observed once. The chain has TRBV30 and TRBJ2-7; D is uncertain. Between the trimmed V and J ends, which lost 6 bases and 2 bases, there was a span of 20 bases. Germline V gene data show CDR1 as GTSNPN and CDR2 as SVGIG (reference sequence). There are 15 residues in the CDR3. CDR3 in DNA: TGTGCCTGTGAACCCCTCCAGTCCCTTACCTACGAGCAGTACTTC. It codes for CACEPLQSLTYEQYF.

The chain links TRBV11-1 to TRBJ2-7; 7 bases are a match to TRBD2. V trimming: 4 bases; J trimming: 6 bases; junction bases outside the gene matches: 9. Germline CDR1 and CDR2: SGHAT and FQDESV (reference sequence). This CDR3 region has 14 residues. This CDR3 reads CASSWEGSFAEQYF. The CDR3 region has the DNA TGTGCCAGCAGCTGGGAGGGCTCCTTCGCCGAGCAGTACTTC.

V gene TRBV19 combines with J gene TRBJ1-4; 8 bases are a match to TRBD1. V shed 3 bases, J shed 8 bases, and the junction held 5 bases outside the gene matches. The CDR3 is 14 amino acids. Germline CDR1 reads LNHDA; CDR2 reads SQIVND (reference sequence). The CDR3 loop reads CASSITGGGEKLFF. The CDR3 nucleotides read TGTGCCAGTAGTATCACAGGGGGAGGCGAAAAACTGTTTTTT.

Notes on this clone: A junction end diverges from the germline sequence, so it may reflect a read error. V and J are TRBV30 and TRBJ2-7, with TRBD1 matching over 11 bases. The CDR3 is made up of 11 amino acids. Looked up from germline, CDR1 is GTSNPN and CDR2 is SVGIG (reference sequence). The CDR3 nucleotides read TGTACCTGGACAGGGGGCCACGAGCAGTACTTC. It yields the protein CTWTGGHEQYF.

The sample holds one count of this clone. The CDR3 is CASRGTVGETQYF. CDR3 DNA: TGTGCCAGCAGAGGGACAGTGGGGGAGACCCAGTACTTC. The rearrangement links TRBV2 to TRBJ2-5, with TRBD1 matching 7 bases. CDR3 length: 13 residues. Unmatched junction bases numbered 6, after V lost 6 bases and J lost 5 bases. Germline loops: CDR1 SNHLY, CDR2 FYNNEI.

This clone was detected once. This chain connects TRBV15 to TRBJ2-1, with D perhaps matching TRBD1 or TRBD2 (6 bases each). The germline V gene has CDR1 LNHNV and CDR2 YYDKDF (reference sequence). Trimming removed 0 bases at V and 8 bases at J, with 20 bases between. The CDR3 extends over 17 amino acids. CDR3 loop: CATSRDRVQGGEDEQFF. The CDR3 coding sequence is TGTGCCACCAGCAGAGATAGGGTACAGGGAGGTGAGGATGAGCAGTTCTTC.

This rearrangement joins TRBV5-1 to TRBJ2-7; D is uncertain. This CDR3 spans 13 amino acids. V dropped 3 bases and J dropped 4 bases, with 11 bases sitting between them. Germline lookup yields CDR1 SGHRS and CDR2 YFSETQ. The CDR3 loop reads CASSYGVGYEQYF. The CDR3 nucleotides read TGCGCCAGCAGCTATGGGGTGGGTTACGAGCAGTACTTC.

The chain has TRBV2 and TRBJ1-4; weak D call: TRBD1 (5 bases). Between the trimmed V and J ends, which lost 6 bases and 3 bases, there was a span of 11 bases. This CDR3 is 14 amino acids long. Germline assignment: CDR1 SNHLY and CDR2 FYNNEI. This CDR3 is CASRGPSANEKLFF. The CDR3 coding sequence is TGTGCCAGCAGGGGGCCCTCGGCTAATGAAAAACTGTTTTTT.

CDR3 coding DNA: TGTGCCAGCAGCCCCGGGACGGCGGGAAGGGAGACCCAGTACTTC. It encodes CASSPGTAGRETQYF. This chain joins TRBV7-9 and TRBJ2-5; perhaps TRBD2 as D (6 bases). V dropped 5 bases and J dropped 5 bases, with 18 bases sitting between them. The germline CDR1 and CDR2 sequences are SEHNR and FQNEAQ (reference sequence). This CDR3 spans 15 amino acids.

The chain combines TRBV4-1 with TRBJ1-5, with TRBD1 matching over 10 bases. The CDR3 length is 15 residues. The J segment lost 7 bases and the V segment lost 1 base, leaving 4 bases of the junction unmatched. Per the germline V gene, CDR1 is MGHRA and CDR2 is YSYEKL. The CDR3 loop is CASSQGGQGGQPQHF. CDR3 sequence (DNA): TGCGCCAGCAGCCAAGGAGGACAGGGGGGCCAGCCCCAGCATTTT.

This chain links TRBV6-1 with TRBJ2-2, with no clear D. The V end was cut by 6 bases, the J end by 6 bases, with 17 bases between. Germline V gene data show CDR1 as MNHNS and CDR2 as SASEGT. The CDR3 totals 15 residues. This CDR3 reads CASSQHEAWAGELFF. As DNA, the CDR3 is TGTGCCAGCAGCCAACACGAGGCATGGGCCGGGGAGCTGTTTTTT.

This rearrangement joins TRBV19 to TRBJ1-2; tentatively, D is TRBD1 (5 bases). Germline assignment: CDR1 LNHDA and CDR2 SQIVND (reference sequence). The CDR3 is made up of 15 amino acids. With 2 bases removed from V and 4 bases from J, the gap between germline ends came to 14 bases. CDR3 DNA: TGTGCCAGTAGTATAATGTGGGAAAGGGGCTATGGCTACACCTTC. Amino acids: CASSIMWERGYGYTF.

This chain links TRBV6-1 with TRBJ2-7; the D is unclear. The CDR3 extends over 11 amino acids. The germline V gene encodes CDR1 MNHNS and CDR2 SASEGT. The V end was cut by 7 bases, the J end by 6 bases, with 10 bases between. CDR3 sequence reads: CASNGRAEQYF. The CDR3 nucleotides are TGTGCCAGCAATGGGCGTGCCGAGCAGTACTTC.

This chain connects TRBV7-9 to TRBJ2-3, with 13 positions matching TRBD2. Germline V gene lookup returns CDR1 SEHNR and CDR2 FQNEAQ (reference sequence). With 1 base clipped from V and 4 bases from J, the junction kept 11 bases outside the gene matches. The CDR3 has 19 amino acids. The CDR3 DNA is TGTGCCAGCAGCTTAGAGGGGATCTACACTAGCGGGAGGGCAGATACGCAGTATTTT. Protein sequence: CASSLEGIYTSGRADTQYF.

The gene calls are TRBV2 and TRBJ2-1; 7 positions match TRBD1. The V gene's germline CDR1 is SNHLY and CDR2 FYNNEI. V gave up 2 bases and J gave up 6 bases; unmatched junction bases: 1. The CDR3 is made up of 13 amino acids. This chain's CDR3 is CASSEQGVNEQFF. The CDR3, as DNA: TGTGCCAGCAGTGAACAGGGGGTCAATGAGCAGTTCTTC.

This clone was seen a single time. The chain couples TRBV25-1 to TRBJ2-7; TRBD1 is a possible D gene (6 bases). From germline, CDR1 is MGHDK and CDR2 SYGVNS. This CDR3 region has 12 residues. V lost 6 bases to trimming and J lost 3 bases, with 9 bases between them. CDR3 DNA sequence: TGTGCCAGCAGACAGGGATACTACGAGCAGTACTTC. Its protein product is CASRQGYYEQYF.

The genes are TRBV5-1 and TRBJ1-3; 7 nucleotides agree with TRBD1. The CDR3 covers 16 residues. The germline gives CDR1 SGHRS, CDR2 YFSETQ. Losses at the gene ends were 4 bases for V and 0 bases for J; bases not matched to a gene: 7. The chain's CDR3 is CASSGGQLISGNTIYF. CDR3 DNA sequence: TGCGCCAGCAGCGGGGGACAGCTGATCTCTGGAAACACCATATATTTT.

This clone was recorded once. V is TRBV6-1 and J is TRBJ2-7; no firm D call. Between the trimmed V and J ends, which lost 2 bases and 7 bases, there was a span of 6 bases. The CDR3 is 11 amino acids. Looked up from germline, CDR1 is MNHNS and CDR2 is SASEGT. Here the CDR3 reads CASSEIGEQYF. In nucleotides, the CDR3 is TGTGCCAGCAGTGAAATAGGAGAGCAGTACTTC.

The CDR3 nucleotides read TGTGCCAGCAGGCGGGAGGGGGCGGATAACTATGGCTACACCTTC. Its translation is CASRREGADNYGYTF. The chain combines TRBV28 with TRBJ1-2; the match to TRBD1 covers 7 bases. The germline V gene encodes CDR1 MDHEN and CDR2 SYDVKM. Trimming at V came to 6 bases and at J to 1 base, leaving 8 bases not matched to a gene. This CDR3 spans 15 amino acids.

This clone appeared once. The chain has TRBV30 and TRBJ1-3, with 9 bases lining up with TRBD1. From germline, CDR1 is GTSNPN and CDR2 SVGIG (reference sequence). Trimming removed 0 bases from V and 4 bases from J; junction bases left unmatched: 4. The CDR3 spans 15 residues. The CDR3 sequence is CAWSVQGAKGNTIYF. The DNA of the CDR3 is TGTGCCTGGAGTGTACAGGGGGCGAAAGGAAACACCATATATTTT.

This clone was observed a few times. The chain links TRBV5-8 to TRBJ2-1, with 7 bases fitting TRBD1. Trimming took 7 bases from V and 0 from J; bases not matched to a gene: 4. CDR1 SGHTS and CDR2 YDEGEE come from the germline V gene. The CDR3 loop spans 14 amino acids. The CDR3 loop is CASQDRSSYNEQFF. In nucleotides, the CDR3 is TGTGCCAGCCAGGACAGGAGCTCCTACAATGAGCAGTTCTTC. Full variable domain (outside the CDR3, taken from reference TRBV5-8 and TRBJ2-1): EAGVTQSPTHLIKTRGQQATLRCSPISGHTSVYWYQQALGLGLQFLLWYDEGEERNRGNFPPRFSGRQFPNYSSELNVNALELEDSALYLCASQDRSSYNEQFFGPGTRLTVL.

This clone was seen a handful of times. CDR3 sequence (DNA): TGTGCCTGCCGACAGGGAGAGGGCTACACCTTC. Translating it yields CACRQGEGYTF. The chain carries TRBV30 and TRBJ1-2, with 7 bases matching TRBD1. V shed 6 bases, J shed 8 bases, and the junction held 6 bases outside the gene matches. There are 11 residues in the CDR3. Germline V gives CDR1 GTSNPN, CDR2 SVGIG (reference sequence).

The V gene is TRBV6-1, the J gene TRBJ1-6, with 8 bases identical to TRBD1. This CDR3 comprises 14 residues. The V and J ends lost 5 bases and 9 bases, in that order; junction bases with no gene match: 6. Germline V gives CDR1 MNHNS, CDR2 SASEGT. In nucleotides, the CDR3 is TGTGCCAGCAGTCAAGACAGGGGTGGTTCACCCCTCCACTTT. This sequence encodes CASSQDRGGSPLHF.

This chain uses TRBV4-3 with TRBJ2-4; tentative D call: TRBD2 (5 bases). V shed 0 bases and J shed 1 base, with 10 bases lying between them. CDR3 length: 16 residues. CDR1 LGHNA and CDR2 YSLEER come from the germline V gene. CDR3 amino acids: CASSQDHSGAKNIQYF. CDR3 in DNA: TGCGCCAGCAGCCAAGATCACTCGGGGGCCAAAAACATTCAGTACTTC.